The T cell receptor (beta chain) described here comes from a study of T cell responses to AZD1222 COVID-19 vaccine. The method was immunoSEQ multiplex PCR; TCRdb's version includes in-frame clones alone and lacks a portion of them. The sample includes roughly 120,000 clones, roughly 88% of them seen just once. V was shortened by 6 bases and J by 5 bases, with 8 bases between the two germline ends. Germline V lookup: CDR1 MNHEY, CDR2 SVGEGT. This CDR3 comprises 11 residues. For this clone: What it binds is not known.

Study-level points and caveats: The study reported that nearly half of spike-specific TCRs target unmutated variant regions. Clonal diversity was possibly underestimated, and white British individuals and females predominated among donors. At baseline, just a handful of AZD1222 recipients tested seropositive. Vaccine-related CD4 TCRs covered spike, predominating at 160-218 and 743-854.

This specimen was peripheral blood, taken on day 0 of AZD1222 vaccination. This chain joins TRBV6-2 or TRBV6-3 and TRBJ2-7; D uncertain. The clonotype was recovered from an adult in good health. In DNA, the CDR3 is TGTGCCAGCAGCCCCTTCCACGAGCAGTACTTC. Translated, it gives CASSPFHEQYF.